These T cell receptor beta chains were read from a single sample in a study of blood T cell repertoires in COVID-19. Clones were read by immunoSEQ multiplex PCR, and TCRdb kept only the in-frame ones, dropping some. This table has about 280,000 clones, approximately 81% appearing once. The sequenced sample consisted of PBMCs or T cells enriched from blood (not recorded which). The receptor source for this set is a woman between 50 and 59 years old who had recovered from COVID-19. CDR3s include the opening cysteine and the closing phenylalanine or tryptophan. Fields, in order: D gene, V gene, clone size, J gene, CDR3 protein, CDR3 DNA. A D gene is named only where the DNA matches it firmly. Not all rows give a size; the values are once, few, many and, for expanded clones, a class.

D gene: TRBD1
V gene: TRBV6-5
clone size: few
J gene: TRBJ1-2
CDR3 protein: CASSYSNPRGNGYTF
CDR3 DNA: TGTGCCAGCAGTTACTCGAATCCCAGGGGGAATGGCTACACCTTC

D gene: NA
V gene: TRBV27
clone size: NA
J gene: TRBJ2-7
CDR3 protein: CASSLREEGYEQYF
CDR3 DNA: TGTGCCAGCAGCCTCCGGGAAGAGGGCTACGAGCAGTACTTC

D gene: NA
V gene: TRBV2
clone size: once
J gene: TRBJ2-7
CDR3 protein: CASSVAAPSSYEQYF
CDR3 DNA: TGTGCCAGCAGTGTTGCGGCCCCGAGCTCCTACGAGCAGTACTTC

D gene: TRBD1
V gene: TRBV7-9
clone size: once
J gene: TRBJ1-6
CDR3 protein: CASSTAGQVNSPLHF
CDR3 DNA: TGTGCCAGCAGCACCGCGGGACAGGTTAATTCACCCCTCCACTTT

D gene: TRBD1
V gene: TRBV3-1/TRBV3-2
clone size: NA
J gene: TRBJ1-1
CDR3 protein: CASSQGTLQGTEAFF
CDR3 DNA: TGTGCCAGCAGCCAAGGGACCCTACAGGGGACTGAAGCTTTCTTT

D gene: NA
V gene: TRBV5-1
clone size: NA
J gene: TRBJ2-3
CDR3 protein: CASSPGLSTDTQYF
CDR3 DNA: TGCGCCAGCAGCCCAGGGTTAAGCACAGATACGCAGTATTTT

D gene: TRBD2
V gene: TRBV7-3
clone size: NA
J gene: TRBJ2-1
CDR3 protein: CASSLNGGGLYNEQFF
CDR3 DNA: TGTGCCAGCAGCCTTAATGGCGGGGGGCTGTACAATGAGCAGTTCTTC

D gene: TRBD2
V gene: TRBV5-1
clone size: NA
J gene: TRBJ2-4
CDR3 protein: CASSTGTSGGTAKNIQYF
CDR3 DNA: TGCGCCAGCAGCACCGGGACTAGCGGGGGGACAGCCAAAAACATTCAGTACTTC

D gene: NA
V gene: TRBV21-1
clone size: NA
J gene: TRBJ1-3
CDR3 protein: CASSKEGPGRTPQSAGSANTIYF
CDR3 DNA: TGTGCCAGCAGCAAAGAGGGCCCAGGGAGGACTCCTCAGTCCGCAGGGTCCGCGAACACCATATATTTT

D gene: NA
V gene: TRBV6-2/TRBV6-3
clone size: NA
J gene: TRBJ2-5
CDR3 protein: CASSPWAGSGGQETQYF
CDR3 DNA: TGTGCCAGCAGCCCTTGGGCGGGCTCAGGTGGCCAAGAGACCCAGTACTTC

D gene: TRBD1
V gene: TRBV25-1
clone size: NA
J gene: TRBJ1-4
CDR3 protein: CASTHSGGGEKLFF
CDR3 DNA: TGTGCCAGCACTCATTCAGGGGGCGGTGAAAAACTGTTTTTT

D gene: NA
V gene: TRBV5-1
clone size: NA
J gene: TRBJ1-2
CDR3 protein: CASSPGRGRVANYGYTF
CDR3 DNA: TGCGCCAGCAGCCCGGGTCGGGGTCGGGTAGCTAACTATGGCTACACCTTC

D gene: TRBD2
V gene: TRBV7-9
clone size: NA
J gene: TRBJ2-7
CDR3 protein: CASSTTSGGPYEQYF
CDR3 DNA: TGTGCCAGCAGCACTACTAGCGGAGGGCCCTACGAGCAGTACTTC

D gene: NA
V gene: TRBV12-3/TRBV12-4
clone size: NA
J gene: TRBJ1-5
CDR3 protein: CASSLVRNQPQHF
CDR3 DNA: TGTGCCAGCAGTTTAGTTAGAAATCAGCCCCAGCATTTT

D gene: NA
V gene: TRBV3-1/TRBV3-2
clone size: NA
J gene: TRBJ1-1
CDR3 protein: CASSQEDRNTEAFF
CDR3 DNA: TGTGCCAGCAGCCAAGAAGACAGGAACACTGAAGCTTTCTTT

D gene: TRBD1
V gene: TRBV7-9
clone size: NA
J gene: TRBJ1-3
CDR3 protein: CASSFGTGGNTIYF
CDR3 DNA: TGTGCCAGCAGCTTTGGCACAGGGGGGAACACCATATATTTT

D gene: NA
V gene: TRBV29-1
clone size: NA
J gene: TRBJ1-5
CDR3 protein: CSVGGGASNQPQHF
CDR3 DNA: TGCAGCGTTGGTGGAGGGGCAAGCAATCAGCCCCAGCATTTT

D gene: TRBD1
V gene: TRBV19
clone size: few
J gene: TRBJ1-5
CDR3 protein: CASSKKTGVRQPQHF
CDR3 DNA: TGTGCCAGTAGTAAGAAAACAGGGGTGCGTCAGCCCCAGCATTTT

D gene: TRBD1
V gene: TRBV25-1
clone size: NA
J gene: TRBJ1-3
CDR3 protein: CASSRQGGSDTIYF
CDR3 DNA: TGTGCCAGCAGTCGTCAGGGGGGTTCTGACACCATATATTTT

D gene: TRBD1
V gene: TRBV10-2
clone size: NA
J gene: TRBJ1-3
CDR3 protein: CASSGQAGNTIYF
CDR3 DNA: TGCGCCAGCAGCGGACAGGCTGGAAACACCATATATTTT

D gene: NA
V gene: TRBV19
clone size: NA
J gene: TRBJ1-4
CDR3 protein: CASNPLSGERGEKLFF
CDR3 DNA: TGTGCCAGTAATCCACTTTCCGGGGAACGTGGTGAAAAACTGTTTTTT

D gene: NA
V gene: TRBV21-1
clone size: few
J gene: TRBJ2-7
CDR3 protein: CASSKNGRSTRWYEQYF
CDR3 DNA: TGTGCCAGCAGCAAAAACGGTCGGAGTACGAGATGGTACGAGCAGTACTTC

D gene: NA
V gene: TRBV19
clone size: NA
J gene: TRBJ1-5
CDR3 protein: CASSILGRDQPQHF
CDR3 DNA: TGTGCCAGTAGTATCTTGGGCAGGGATCAGCCCCAGCATTTT